This T cell receptor beta chain comes out of a study of blood T cell repertoires in COVID-19. Method: immunoSEQ multiplex PCR; TCRdb's copy keeps in-frame clones and lacks some. This table has 150,000 to 200,000 clones, approximately 90% appearing once. CDR1 and CDR2 (germline): SEHNR, FQNEAQ (reference sequence). The CDR3 is 15 residues long. Trimming pared 5 bases from V and 2 bases from J, leaving 15 bases between. The J gene is TRBJ1-2, the V gene TRBV7-9, with D tentatively TRBD1 (5 bases). The sequence was collected from a man in his forties with active or convalescent COVID-19. Source material: peripheral blood. CDR3 nucleotides: TGTGCCAGCAGCCGACAGACAGACCGAAACTATGGCTACACCTTC. It codes for CASSRQTDRNYGYTF.